The source of this T cell receptor beta chain is a study of blood T cell repertoires in COVID-19. The overall study: Collection of acute and convalescent COVID-19 samples took place in the United States, Italy and Spain. Sample material is recorded as cDNA or gDNA derived from T cells, B-cell-depleted T cells, or PBMCs.

Trimming removed 7 bases at V and 5 bases at J, with 6 bases between. The germline V gene encodes CDR1 ENHRY and CDR2 SYGVKD. This CDR3 region has 12 residues. As originally analysed: Reference gene primers were amplified, and this amplification served to estimate nucleated cell counts. The table came from immunoSEQ multiplex PCR; TCRdb's copy has only in-frame clones and leaves some out. That table gives V, J and clone size, and the DNA gave D and trimming. Found here are 120,000 or so clones, around 80% of them singletons; the top ten hold approximately 2%. The TCR originated in a man aged 65 to 79 with acute or convalescent COVID-19. Sequenced material: peripheral blood. The genes are TRBV10-3 and TRBJ1-6; no clear D gene. As DNA, the CDR3 is TGTGCCATCAAGCAGGATAATTCACCCCTCCACTTT. The encoded protein is CAIKQDNSPLHF.